The clone carrying this T cell receptor beta chain was detected only a few times. Its target is not known. These data originate in a study of T cells after yellow fever vaccination. About the research overall: With SMART-Seq v4 Ultra Low Input, the fractions containing low cell numbers were prepared.

In TCRdb, the 5' RACE reads were re-called with MiXCR into one record per CDR3 protein. The sample shows 200,000 to 300,000 distinct CDR3 sequences, 6.5% to 7.5% of them seen only once. Whole-study findings and limits: Post-booster samples contained most primary-vaccination clones (approximately 97% CD4, 70% to 90% CD8).

CDR1 is SGHRS, CDR2 YFSETQ, per germline. The CDR3 covers 12 residues. The V gene lost 7 bases and the J gene lost 3 bases, with 11 bases spanning the gap. The rearrangement uses TRBV5-1 and TRBJ2-7, with a possible D match to TRBD2 (6 bases). The specimen comprised CD4+ T cells sorted from PBMCs, sampled on the day of the yellow fever booster vaccination. The receptor's source is a man aged 25-45 years who received the YFV17D yellow fever vaccine. Here the CDR3 reads CASRRTIYEQYF. For the CDR3, the DNA is TGCGCCAGCCGACGGACTATCTACGAGCAGTACTTC.